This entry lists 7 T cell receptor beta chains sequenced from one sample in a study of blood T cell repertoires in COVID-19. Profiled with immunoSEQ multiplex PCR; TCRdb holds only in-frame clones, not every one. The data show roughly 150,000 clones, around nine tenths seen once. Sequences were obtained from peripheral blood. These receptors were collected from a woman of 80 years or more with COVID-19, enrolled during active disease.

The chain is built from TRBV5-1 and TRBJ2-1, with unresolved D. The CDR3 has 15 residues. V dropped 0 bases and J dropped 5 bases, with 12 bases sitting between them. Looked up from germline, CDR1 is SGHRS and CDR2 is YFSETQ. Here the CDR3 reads CASSLVVLGNNEQFF. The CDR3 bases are TGCGCCAGCAGCTTGGTGGTCCTAGGAAACAATGAGCAGTTCTTC.

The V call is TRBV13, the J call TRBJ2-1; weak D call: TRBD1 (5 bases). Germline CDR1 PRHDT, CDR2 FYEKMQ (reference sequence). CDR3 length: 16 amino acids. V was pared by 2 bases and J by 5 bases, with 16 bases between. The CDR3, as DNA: TGTGCCAGCAGCTTAAGGGGCCTCGCCGCCCACAATGAGCAGTTCTTC. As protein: CASSLRGLAAHNEQFF.

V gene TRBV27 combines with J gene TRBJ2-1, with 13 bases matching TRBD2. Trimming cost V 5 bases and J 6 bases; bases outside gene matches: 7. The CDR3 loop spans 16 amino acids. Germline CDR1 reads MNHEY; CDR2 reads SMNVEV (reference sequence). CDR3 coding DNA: TGTGCCAGCAGTACCCGACTAGCGGGAGGTAGCAATGAGCAGTTCTTC. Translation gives CASSTRLAGGSNEQFF.

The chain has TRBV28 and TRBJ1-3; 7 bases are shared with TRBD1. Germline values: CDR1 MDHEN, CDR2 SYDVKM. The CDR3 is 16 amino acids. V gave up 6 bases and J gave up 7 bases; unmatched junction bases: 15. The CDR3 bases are TGTGCCAGCAGCAAGACAGGGCACCCTACGGGGAACACCATATATTTT. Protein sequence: CASSKTGHPTGNTIYF.

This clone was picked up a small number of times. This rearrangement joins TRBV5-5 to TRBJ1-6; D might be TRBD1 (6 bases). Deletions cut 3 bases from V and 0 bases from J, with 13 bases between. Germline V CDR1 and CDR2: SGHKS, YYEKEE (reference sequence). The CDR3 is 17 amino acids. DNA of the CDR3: TGTGCCAGCAGCTACAGGGACCCGAGCTCCTATAATTCACCCCTCCACTTT. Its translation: CASSYRDPSSYNSPLHF.

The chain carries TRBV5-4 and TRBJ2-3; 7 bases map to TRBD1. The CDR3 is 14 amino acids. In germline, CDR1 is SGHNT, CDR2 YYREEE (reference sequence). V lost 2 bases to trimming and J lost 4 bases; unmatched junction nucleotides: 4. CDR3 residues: CASSLRQGADTQYF. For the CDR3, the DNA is TGTGCCAGCAGCTTACGACAGGGCGCAGATACGCAGTATTTT. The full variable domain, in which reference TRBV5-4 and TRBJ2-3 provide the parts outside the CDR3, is ETGVTQSPTHLIKTRGQQVTLRCSSQSGHNTVSWYQQALGQGPQFIFQYYREEENGRGNFPPRFSGLQFPNYSSELNVNALELDDSALYLCASSLRQGADTQYFGPGTRLTVL.

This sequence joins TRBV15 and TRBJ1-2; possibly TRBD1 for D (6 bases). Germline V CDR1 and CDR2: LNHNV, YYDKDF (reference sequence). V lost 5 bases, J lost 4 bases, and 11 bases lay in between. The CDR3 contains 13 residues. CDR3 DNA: TGTGCCACCAGCGAGGACAGCCGCTATGGCTACACCTTC. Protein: CATSEDSRYGYTF.